The entry below gives a single T cell receptor (beta chain) sequence along with its context. The target antigen is unknown. Produced via immunoSEQ multiplex PCR; TCRdb's table is partial and in-frame only. The sample consists of around 30,000 clones, around 74% of them appearing once. The sample comes from a study of radiotherapy plus CTLA-4 blockade in lung cancer. Looking at the study overall: Overall, 15% to 20% of patients showed an objective response, while 31% attained disease control.

Study results and caveats: Per reports, early blood T cell clone dynamics, plus interferon-beta, forecast response most strongly. Subsequent to radiotherapy plus ipilimumab, tumor-derived TCR clones underwent expansion in blood.

Sequences were derived from peripheral blood, sampled from a patient treated with radiotherapy plus ipilimumab. This TCR was sampled from a human donor with non-small cell lung cancer that progressed on radiotherapy plus ipilimumab.

The chain's CDR3 is CASSLTGRDGYTF. In DNA form, the CDR3 reads TGTGCCAGCAGTTTGACAGGGCGTGATGGCTACACCTTC. The V gene is TRBV2, the J gene TRBJ1-2, with TRBD1 identical over 7 bases. Unmatched junction bases numbered 6, after V lost 5 bases and J lost 6 bases. Germline V gene lookup returns CDR1 SNHLY and CDR2 FYNNEI. The CDR3 extends over 13 amino acids.